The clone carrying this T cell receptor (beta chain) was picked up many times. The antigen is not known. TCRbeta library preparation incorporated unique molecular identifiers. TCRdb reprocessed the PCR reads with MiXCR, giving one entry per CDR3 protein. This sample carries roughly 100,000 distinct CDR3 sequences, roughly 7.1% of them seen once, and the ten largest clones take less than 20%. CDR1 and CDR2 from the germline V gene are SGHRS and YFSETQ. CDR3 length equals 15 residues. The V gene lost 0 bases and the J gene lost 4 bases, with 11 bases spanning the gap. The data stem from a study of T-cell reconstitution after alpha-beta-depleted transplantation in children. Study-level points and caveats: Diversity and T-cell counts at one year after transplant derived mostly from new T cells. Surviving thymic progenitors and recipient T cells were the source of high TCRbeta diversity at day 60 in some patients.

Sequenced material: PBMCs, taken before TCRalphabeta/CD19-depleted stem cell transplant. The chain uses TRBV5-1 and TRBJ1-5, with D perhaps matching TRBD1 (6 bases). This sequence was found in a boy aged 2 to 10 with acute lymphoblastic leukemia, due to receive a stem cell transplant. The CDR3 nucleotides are TGCGCCAGCAGCTTGGAGGGGGGCCGGAATCAGCCCCAGCATTTT. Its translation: CASSLEGGRNQPQHF.